The 8 T cell receptor beta chains given below trace back to one sample, sequenced in a study of regulatory T cells in long-lasting Graves disease. This sample's time point: newly diagnosed GD, antithyroid drugs for less than 3 months. PBMC RNA was the source of the TCR library. To make TCR beta libraries, researchers used iRepertoire HTBI primers and Arm-PCR of CDR3 regions. MiXCR was run by TCRdb on the multiplex PCR reads, yielding one entry per CDR3 protein. The sample shows about 610,000 distinct CDR3 sequences, 15% to 20% of them seen only once. The sample was also linked to a second study, of T cells in Graves' hyperthyroidism and ophthalmopathy.

The sample consisted of peripheral blood mononuclear cells (PBMCs), taken at new diagnosis, from a patient treated with antithyroid drugs. Every receptor here comes from a man between 18 and 35 years old with Graves disease.

The chain couples TRBV30 to TRBJ1-1; D is unclear. Germline assignment: CDR1 GTSNPN and CDR2 SVGIG (reference sequence). V was trimmed by 4 bases and J by 10 bases, leaving 7 bases between them. The CDR3 covers 9 residues. CDR3 loop: CAWTRRAFF. DNA for the CDR3: TGTGCCTGGACCCGGCGAGCTTTCTTT.

This clonotype was picked up many times. The rearrangement links TRBV12-3 or TRBV12-4 to TRBJ2-4; 10 nucleotides line up with TRBD2. V shed 3 bases, J shed 2 bases, and the junction held 10 bases outside the gene matches. The CDR3 extends over 18 amino acids. In DNA form, the CDR3 reads TGTGCCAGCAGTTTGTCCAGCGGGAGGGCCCCGTCCAAAAACATTCAGTACTTC. It encodes CASSLSSGRAPSKNIQYF.

This clonotype was seen more than once but under ten times. This chain joins TRBV4-1 and TRBJ2-1; tentatively, D is TRBD2 (5 bases). Trimming took 0 bases from V and 4 from J, leaving 22 bases between them. Germline V lookup: CDR1 MGHRA, CDR2 YSYEKL. The CDR3 contains 19 residues. CDR3 region: CASSQEEGGLGGSYNEQFF. The CDR3 DNA reads TGCGCCAGCAGCCAAGAAGAAGGAGGACTGGGCGGCTCATACAATGAGCAGTTCTTC.

This clonotype was counted only a few times. This chain joins TRBV5-1 and TRBJ2-3; D is ambiguous. Germline values: CDR1 SGHRS, CDR2 YFSETQ. The CDR3 sequence is 14 residues long. The ends were cut back, 0 bases at V and 0 bases at J, with 5 bases in the middle. CDR3 amino acids: CASSLVKSTDTQYF. In DNA, the CDR3 is TGCGCCAGCAGCTTGGTTAAGAGCACAGATACGCAGTATTTT.

The chain uses TRBV2 and TRBJ1-1, with 7 bases fitting TRBD1. Germline lookup yields CDR1 SNHLY and CDR2 FYNNEI. J was trimmed by 4 bases and V by 8 bases; bases with no gene match: 7. The CDR3 is made up of 13 amino acids. The CDR3 DNA reads as TGTGCCAGCGCTGACAGGGTCGGCACTGAAGCTTTCTTT. Its protein product is CASADRVGTEAFF.

The V call is TRBV10-3, the J call TRBJ2-2, with D maybe TRBD2 (5 bases). V was shortened by 6 bases and J by 0 bases, with 8 bases between the two germline ends. This CDR3 comprises 14 residues. Germline V gene sequence: CDR1 ENHRY, CDR2 SYGVKD. The CDR3 sequence: CAIRGAANTGELFF. In DNA form, the CDR3 reads TGTGCCATCAGGGGAGCGGCGAACACCGGGGAGCTGTTTTTT.

The sample holds many counts of this clonotype. The V call is TRBV25-1, the J call TRBJ1-4, with 10 nucleotides matching TRBD1. V dropped 3 bases and J dropped 6; count of bases not matched to a gene: 4. Germline CDR1 MGHDK, CDR2 SYGVNS. This CDR3 is 15 amino acids long. CDR3 protein: CASSDSGTGDEKLFF. The CDR3 bases are TGTGCCAGCAGTGACTCCGGGACAGGGGATGAAAAACTGTTTTTT. Variable domain in full (rest from reference TRBV25-1 and TRBJ1-4): EADIYQTPRYLVIGTGKKITLECSQTMGHDKMYWYQQDPGMELHLIHYSYGVNSTEKGDLSSESTVSRIRTEHFPLTLESARPSHTSQYLCASSDSGTGDEKLFFGSGTQLSVL.

The chain employs TRBV20-1 and TRBJ2-7; 8 bases are a match to TRBD1. The CDR3 runs 14 residues. Germline CDR1 is DFQATT and CDR2 is SNEGSKA (reference sequence). V lost 3 bases to trimming and J lost 5 bases; unmatched junction nucleotides: 9. The CDR3 sequence: CSARTGARPNEQYF. The CDR3 DNA follows: TGCAGTGCTAGGACAGGGGCTAGACCTAACGAGCAGTACTTC.